These 20 T cell receptor beta chains share one sample of origin, sequenced in a study of identifying expanded T cells in peripheral blood. Sequencing used immunoSEQ multiplex PCR; TCRdb keeps in-frame clones, though not all of them. Among 100,000 or so clones listed, about 90% were seen once. What was sequenced was blood. These receptors were obtained from a person between 18 and 70 years old in good health.

The chain is built from TRBV6-1 and TRBJ1-6, with D possibly matching TRBD1 (5 bases). The germline gives CDR1 MNHNS, CDR2 SASEGT. The CDR3 is 14 residues long. V shed 6 bases and J shed 10 bases, with 16 bases lying between them. The CDR3 DNA is TGTGCCAGCAGCAGAGGCAGGGAGGGGTCACCCCTCCACTTT. Protein: CASSRGREGSPLHF.

This chain's CDR3 is CASSLGRDRPYEQYF. As DNA, the CDR3 is TGTGCCAGCAGCTTGGGGCGGGACAGGCCCTACGAGCAGTACTTC. The rearrangement links TRBV5-6 to TRBJ2-7; 8 bases line up with TRBD1. This CDR3 is 15 amino acids long. V was clipped by 0 bases and J by 2 bases; unmatched bases: 4. CDR1 is SGHDT, CDR2 YYEEEE, per germline.

The CDR3 region is CASSQTRGEQETQYF. The CDR3 DNA is TGTGCCAGCAGCCAAACACGGGGAGAGCAAGAGACCCAGTACTTC. The rearrangement uses TRBV6-5 and TRBJ2-5, with D perhaps matching TRBD2 (5 bases). Germline CDR1 and CDR2: MNHEY and SVGAGI. The CDR3 totals 15 residues. V lost 6 bases to trimming and J lost 2 bases, with 16 bases between them.

This clone appeared a single time. The chain couples TRBV14 to TRBJ2-1; D may be TRBD2 (5 bases). V was cut by 4 bases and J by 10 bases, with 14 bases left in between. Per germline, CDR1 SGHDN and CDR2 FVKESK. CDR3 length: 13 amino acids. The CDR3 protein is CASSPGPSGEQFF. CDR3 bases: TGTGCCAGCAGCCCCGGGCCCTCGGGGGAGCAGTTCTTC. The whole variable domain, filled in from reference TRBV14 and TRBJ2-1, reads EAGVTQFPSHSVIEKGQTVTLRCDPISGHDNLYWYRRVMGKEIKFLLHFVKESKQDESGMPNNRFLAERTGGTYSTLKVQPAELEDSGVYFCASSPGPSGEQFFGPGTRLTVL.

The chain uses TRBV4-2 and TRBJ2-5; 8 bases are shared with TRBD2. This CDR3 comprises 17 residues. J was trimmed by 7 bases and V by 1 base; bases with no gene match: 14. Germline values: CDR1 LGHNA, CDR2 YNFKEQ. The CDR3 nucleotides read TGTGCCAGCAGCCAAGGGTTCATCGCCGGGAGGGGGGTGACCCAGTACTTC. This translates into CASSQGFIAGRGVTQYF.

This clone was observed a few times. The chain has TRBV2 and TRBJ1-3; D remains ambiguous. The germline gives CDR1 SNHLY, CDR2 FYNNEI. V lost 8 bases and J 4 bases, leaving 12 bases between the germline ends. This CDR3 contains 13 residues. The CDR3 sequence is CASFRDGGNTIYF. The CDR3, as DNA: TGTGCCAGCTTCAGAGACGGAGGAAACACCATATATTTT.

This clone was detected only a few times. The chain employs TRBV7-6 and TRBJ1-1; D remains ambiguous. CDR1 SGHVS and CDR2 FNYEAQ come from the germline V gene. Trimming took 2 bases from V and 0 from J, leaving 4 bases between them. This CDR3 is 13 amino acids long. CDR3 in amino acids: CASSLTLNTEAFF. In DNA form, the CDR3 reads TGTGCCAGCAGCTTAACCCTGAACACTGAAGCTTTCTTT.

This clone is medium-sized in the sample. The gene calls are TRBV9 and TRBJ1-1; D ambiguous. The CDR3 is 13 amino acids. V was trimmed by 4 bases and J by 5 bases, leaving 12 bases between them. Germline assignment: CDR1 SGDLS and CDR2 YYNGEE. The CDR3 reads CASSQPGGTEAFF. The CDR3 DNA reads TGTGCCAGCAGCCAACCAGGTGGAACTGAAGCTTTCTTT. The full variable domain, with the rest looked up from reference TRBV9 and TRBJ1-1, is DSGVTQTPKHLITATGQRVTLRCSPRSGDLSVYWYQQSLDQGLQFLIQYYNGEERAKGNILERFSAQQFPDLHSELNLSSLELGDSALYFCASSQPGGTEAFFGQGTRLTVV.

The V and J genes are TRBV29-1 and TRBJ2-7; 7 bases align to TRBD1. V lost 7 bases and J lost 4; bases outside the gene matches: 4. CDR3 length: 11 amino acids. The germline V gene has CDR1 SQVTM and CDR2 ANQGSEA. The CDR3 bases are TGCAGCGCCGCAGGGGGATACGAGCAGTACTTC. Its protein is CSAAGGYEQYF.

V gene TRBV6-5 combines with J gene TRBJ1-1, with D perhaps TRBD1 (6 bases). Germline-derived CDR1 and CDR2 are MNHEY and SVGAGI. This CDR3 contains 15 residues. V was trimmed by 2 bases and J by 10 bases, leaving 20 bases between them. As DNA, the CDR3 is TGTGCCAGCAGTTACGGGGGGCGGTCAGCGGAGGGAGCTTTCTTT. It translates to CASSYGGRSAEGAFF.

On this clone: At one of its ends the junction is not consistent with the germline gene, which may arise from a read error. The chain joins TRBV10-3 to TRBJ2-1; the D is unclear. This CDR3 has 12 residues. CDR1 is ENHRY and CDR2 is SYGVKD in the germline V gene. CDR3 residues: CAISKSRNEQFF. The CDR3 nucleotides read TGTGCCATCAGTAAGTCTCGCAATGAGCAGTTCTTC.

This clone occurred once. CDR3: CASSPTSYEQYF. In DNA form, the CDR3 reads TGTGCCAGCTCACCAACAAGCTACGAGCAGTACTTC. V usage is TRBV18 and J usage is TRBJ2-7; D unclear. The CDR3 consists of 12 residues. The V gene lost 2 bases and the J gene lost 3 bases, with 5 bases spanning the gap. Germline V gives CDR1 KGHSH, CDR2 LQKENI.

This rearrangement joins TRBV27 to TRBJ1-6; a weak D match, TRBD1 (6 bases). The CDR3 loop spans 18 amino acids. Trimming took 10 bases from V and 0 from J, leaving 22 bases between them. Germline CDR1 and CDR2: MNHEY and SMNVEV (reference sequence). The CDR3 loop is CATTGLKGKSSYNSPLHF. CDR3 DNA sequence: TGTGCCACCACAGGGCTAAAGGGTAAAAGCTCCTATAATTCACCCCTCCACTTT.

V gene TRBV11-2 combines with J gene TRBJ1-6; the D is unclear. The length of the CDR3 is 15 residues. V was cut by 5 bases and J by 0 bases, with 8 bases left in between. Germline loops: CDR1 SGHAT, CDR2 FQNNGV. As DNA, the CDR3 is TGTGCCAGCAGCCAACAAAACTCCTATAATTCACCCCTCCACTTT. This sequence encodes CASSQQNSYNSPLHF.

The chain links TRBV11-1 to TRBJ2-1; 10 nucleotides align to TRBD1. Germline CDR1 is SGHAT and CDR2 is FQDESV (reference sequence). The junction had 9 bases not matched to a gene; V was cut back by 1 base and J by 6 bases. The CDR3 is 17 residues long. For the CDR3, the DNA is TGTGCCAGCAGCTTAGGGACAGGGGGTTTGTCGGGCAATGAGCAGTTCTTC. Amino acids: CASSLGTGGLSGNEQFF.

This clone has just one count. The V call is TRBV9, the J call TRBJ2-1, with D possibly matching TRBD2 (5 bases). This CDR3 has 12 amino acids. Germline CDR1 and CDR2: SGDLS and YYNGEE. V dropped 2 bases and J dropped 9 bases, with 9 bases sitting between them. The CDR3 loop reads CASSVVRGEQFF. The CDR3 DNA is TGTGCCAGCAGCGTTGTCCGGGGTGAGCAGTTCTTC. Full variable domain (missing parts from reference TRBV9 and TRBJ2-1): DSGVTQTPKHLITATGQRVTLRCSPRSGDLSVYWYQQSLDQGLQFLIQYYNGEERAKGNILERFSAQQFPDLHSELNLSSLELGDSALYFCASSVVRGEQFFGPGTRLTVL.

The CDR3 nucleotides are TGTGCCATCAGTGAGTTCACAGGGGCCACGAACACCGGGGAGCTGTTTTTT. Translated: CAISEFTGATNTGELFF. The chain uses TRBV10-3 and TRBJ2-2; 7 bases fit TRBD1. The CDR3 spans 17 residues. Trimming at V came to 1 base and at J to 0 bases, leaving 5 bases not matched to a gene. CDR1 and CDR2 from the germline V gene are ENHRY and SYGVKD.

The genes are TRBV18 and TRBJ2-1, with 10 bases fitting TRBD2. Germline V CDR1 and CDR2: KGHSH, LQKENI. Trimming took 3 bases from V and 6 from J; bases not matched to a gene: 8. The CDR3 has 16 residues. CDR3: CASSPLAGEHSNEQFF. CDR3 sequence (DNA): TGTGCCAGCTCACCCCTAGCGGGAGAACATAGCAATGAGCAGTTCTTC.

This chain connects TRBV5-4 to TRBJ1-2, with D perhaps TRBD1 (5 bases). Trimming removed 2 bases at V and 8 bases at J, with 13 bases between. CDR1 is SGHNT, CDR2 YYREEE, per germline (reference sequence). There are 13 residues in the CDR3. The CDR3 loop reads CASSLGTEGGYTF. In DNA form, the CDR3 reads TGTGCCAGCAGCTTAGGGACCGAAGGGGGCTACACCTTC.

The chain has TRBV7-2 and TRBJ2-1, with D perhaps TRBD1 or TRBD2 (5 bases each). Between the trimmed V and J ends, which lost 5 bases and 6 bases, there was a span of 11 bases. CDR1 is SGHTA, CDR2 FQGNSA, per germline. This CDR3 contains 13 residues. CDR3 nucleotide sequence: TGTGCCAGCAGCCCGGGGCCGGCCAATGAGCAGTTCTTC. This codes for CASSPGPANEQFF.